What follows are 11 T cell receptor beta chains derived from one specimen sequenced in a study of cytomegalovirus exposure and HLA in healthy donors. The PCR contained 60 Vbeta and 13 Jbeta primers. Produced via immunoSEQ multiplex PCR; TCRdb's table is partial and in-frame only. The sample holds 150,000 to 200,000 clones, about 79% seen once. Sequencing was done on a sample of PBMCs. The receptors come from a woman aged 45-60 years in good health and CMV-seronegative.

This chain links TRBV7-9 with TRBJ2-1; 12 positions agree with TRBD2. Germline V gives CDR1 SEHNR, CDR2 FQNEAQ (reference sequence). The CDR3 is made up of 19 amino acids. V shed 3 bases, J shed 4 bases, and the junction held 13 bases outside the gene matches. The CDR3 is CASSLAPPGLAGAYNEQFF. As DNA, the CDR3 is TGTGCCAGCAGCTTGGCGCCCCCGGGACTAGCGGGCGCGTACAATGAGCAGTTCTTC.

This rearrangement joins TRBV5-4 to TRBJ2-5; 8 positions agree with TRBD2. V trimming: 0 bases; J trimming: 2 bases; junction bases outside the gene matches: 3. CDR1 and CDR2 (germline): SGHNT, YYREEE (reference sequence). There are 15 residues in the CDR3. The CDR3 spells CASSLEGLGQETQYF. CDR3 sequence (DNA): TGTGCCAGCAGCTTGGAGGGACTAGGGCAAGAGACCCAGTACTTC.

The chain carries TRBV19 and TRBJ1-2, with TRBD1 as a possible D gene (6 bases). Germline lookup yields CDR1 LNHDA and CDR2 SQIVND (reference sequence). The CDR3 is 12 residues long. Trimming cost V 4 bases and J 6 bases, with 9 bases left between them. In DNA form, the CDR3 reads TGTGCCAGTAGTAGGACAGCAAATGGCTACACCTTC. Translating it yields CASSRTANGYTF.

Turning to this clone: The junction and the germline gene differ at one end; a read error may be behind it. This CDR3 is CSSSSQGQFGGSYNEQFF. The CDR3, as DNA: TGTTCCAGCAGCTCTCAGGGACAGTTCGGGGGTTCCTACAATGAGCAGTTCTTC. The chain links TRBV7-9 to TRBJ2-1; D is perhaps TRBD1 (7 bases). The germline V gene encodes CDR1 SEHNR and CDR2 FQNEAQ (reference sequence). This CDR3 is built from 18 residues. The full variable domain, with the rest looked up from reference TRBV7-9 and TRBJ2-1, is DTGVSQNPRHKITKRGQNVTFRCDPISEHNRLYWYRQTLGQGPEFLTYFQNEAQLEKSRLLSDRFSAERPKGSFSTLEIQRTEQGDSAMYLCSSSSQGQFGGSYNEQFFGPGTRLTVL.

This chain joins TRBV6-1 and TRBJ2-2, with 7 bases fitting TRBD1. The germline gives CDR1 MNHNS, CDR2 SASEGT. The CDR3 contains 15 residues. V dropped 6 bases and J dropped 2; count of bases not matched to a gene: 6. The CDR3 region has the DNA TGTGCCAGCAGGGCGGACAGGCTAAACACCGGGGAGCTGTTTTTT. Protein: CASRADRLNTGELFF.

The V gene is TRBV28, the J gene TRBJ2-3; no reliable D call. This CDR3 spans 13 amino acids. V lost 3 bases and J 7 bases, leaving 11 bases between the germline ends. Germline V gene lookup returns CDR1 MDHEN and CDR2 SYDVKM. The CDR3: CASSFQAPYTQYF. The CDR3 DNA reads as TGTGCCAGCAGTTTCCAGGCCCCGTATACGCAGTATTTT.

A few counts support this clone. The rearrangement links TRBV7-9 to TRBJ1-1; the match to TRBD1 covers 9 bases. CDR3 length: 13 residues. CDR1 and CDR2 from the germline V gene are SEHNR and FQNEAQ (reference sequence). Unmatched junction bases numbered 3, after V lost 0 bases and J lost 10 bases. The CDR3 nucleotides are TGTGCCAGCAGCTTAGCGGGACAGGGAAGAGCTTTCTTT. It encodes CASSLAGQGRAFF.

This clone has more than one count but fewer than ten. The chain employs TRBV19 and TRBJ2-5, with a tentative D call TRBD2 (5 bases). The CDR3 runs 15 residues. Germline CDR1 is LNHDA and CDR2 is SQIVND (reference sequence). V dropped 5 bases and J dropped 5 bases, with 18 bases sitting between them. CDR3 coding DNA: TGTGCCAGTAGTTTCCCCGGGATCGATGGTGAGACCCAGTACTTC. Its protein product is CASSFPGIDGETQYF. Full variable domain (outside the CDR3, taken from reference TRBV19 and TRBJ2-5): DGGITQSPKYLFRKEGQNVTLSCEQNLNHDAMYWYRQDPGQGLRLIYYSQIVNDFQKGDIAEGYSVSREKKESFPLTVTSAQKNPTAFYLCASSFPGIDGETQYFGPGTRLLVL.

The chain couples TRBV19 to TRBJ1-1; 8 nucleotides match TRBD1. The CDR3 has 15 residues. V was pared by 2 bases and J by 3 bases, with 5 bases of the junction left unmatched. Germline V gives CDR1 LNHDA, CDR2 SQIVND (reference sequence). The CDR3 loop is CASSIRQGWDTEAFF. CDR3 coding DNA: TGTGCCAGTAGTATACGACAGGGGTGGGACACTGAAGCTTTCTTT.

The chain joins TRBV7-2 to TRBJ2-5; 8 bases are shared with TRBD2. The CDR3 has 13 amino acids. Looked up from germline, CDR1 is SGHTA and CDR2 is FQGNSA. Unmatched junction bases numbered 11, after V lost 5 bases and J lost 12 bases. In DNA form, the CDR3 reads TGTGCCAGCAGCGCCGGGACTAGTCCCACTGAGTACTTC. Translating it yields CASSAGTSPTEYF.

This clone was seen only once. J is TRBJ2-1 and V is TRBV9; a possible D gene is TRBD1 (5 bases). This CDR3 is 14 amino acids long. From germline, CDR1 is SGDLS and CDR2 YYNGEE. V was clipped by 0 bases and J by 9 bases, with 13 bases between them. The CDR3 DNA is TGTGCCAGCAGCGTAGGATCAGTGCAGGGTGAGCAGTTCTTC. This codes for CASSVGSVQGEQFF.